Sequencing of this T cell receptor (beta chain) was carried out in a study of CD8 T cells in ankylosing spondylitis. The table lists this clonotype with many counts. Its antigen is currently unknown. 5'-RACE, quantitative and with molecular barcodes, yielded the TCR beta libraries. MiXCR, run by TCRdb on the 5' RACE reads, gives a single entry per CDR3 protein. The repertoire holds some 120,000 distinct CDR3 sequences, with about 6.5% as singletons. CDR1 is DFQATT, CDR2 SNEGSKA, per germline (reference sequence). The ends were cut back, 6 bases at V and 0 bases at J, with 13 bases in the middle. This CDR3 spans 14 amino acids. General study points: Some motif variants had been reported before (in reactive arthritis synovial fluid and blood). Disease-associated clones were CD8+ and fairly uncommon in peripheral blood. Characteristic of ankylosing spondylitis blood, it appeared, was a TCR beta motif comprising about eight highly homologous variants.

This sequence originates from a male donor with ankylosing spondylitis or in good health (not recorded which). Source material: blood, either unsorted or a sorted T cell fraction (not recorded which). The genes are TRBV20-1 and TRBJ2-3; D remains ambiguous. The CDR3 here is CSAYNLPSTDTQYF. CDR3 coding DNA: TGCAGTGCCTATAACTTACCTAGCACAGATACGCAGTATTTT.